This is a list of T cell receptor beta chains from one sample in a study of blood T cell repertoires in COVID-19. Only in-frame clones appear in the TCRdb table, and some are missing; sequencing was by immunoSEQ multiplex PCR. The profile shows approximately 300,000 clones, roughly 90% of them singletons. The sample consisted of PBMCs or T cells enriched from blood (not recorded which). The receptors shown here come from a woman aged 25 to 45 who had recovered from COVID-19. CDR3s include the opening cysteine and the closing phenylalanine or tryptophan. A D gene is named only where the DNA matches it firmly. The listing skips clone size in some rows; elsewhere it reads once, few, many or a size class.

TRBV10-1	TRBJ2-7	-	-	13	TGCGCCAGCAGACATCCGGGATTCTACGAGCAGTACTTC	CASRHPGFYEQYF
TRBV5-6	TRBJ2-2	TRBD1	-	17	TGTGCCAGCAGCATGGGACAGGAGTATACGAACACCGGGGAGCTGTTTTTT	CASSMGQEYTNTGELFF
TRBV28	TRBJ1-1	-	-	14	TGTGCCAGCAGTTTATATTCGGCTCCGGGGGGAGCTTTCTTT	CASSLYSAPGGAFF
TRBV7-2	TRBJ2-1	TRBD2	-	17	TGTGCCAGCAGTTCGCGGACTAGCGGGATCTCCTACAATGAGCAGTTCTTC	CASSSRTSGISYNEQFF
TRBV2	TRBJ1-1	-	few	14	TGTGCCAGCAACGACCGACACCCGAACACTGAAGCTTTCTTT	CASNDRHPNTEAFF
TRBV5-1	TRBJ2-3	-	-	13	TGCGCCAGCAGCTATCCCGGGGGTGATACGCAGTATTTT	CASSYPGGDTQYF
TRBV5-8	TRBJ2-2	TRBD2	-	17	TGTGCCAGCAGGCTTCTCTCCGGGGGGGCATTCACCGGGGAGCTGTTTTTT	CASRLLSGGAFTGELFF
TRBV7-2	TRBJ2-7	-	once	14	TGTGCCAGCAGCTCCTTGACAGCAGACTACGAGCAGTACTTC	CASSSLTADYEQYF
TRBV3-1/TRBV3-2	TRBJ1-5	TRBD1	-	15	TGTGCCAGCAGCCTAGCCGGGACAGCTAATCAGCCCCAGCATTTT	CASSLAGTANQPQHF
TRBV7-9	TRBJ2-2	-	-	15	TGTGCCAGCAGCTTAAGGCAGGTGGGCACCGGGGAGCTGTTTTTT	CASSLRQVGTGELFF
TRBV5-1	TRBJ2-2	-	-	15	TGCGCCAGCAGCTTAATCGAAGGGGGCACCGGGGAGCTGTTTTTT	CASSLIEGGTGELFF
TRBV7-2	TRBJ2-7	-	-	13	TGTGCCAGCAGCTTGTCGTTGTCCTACGAGCAGTACTTC	CASSLSLSYEQYF
TRBV5-1	TRBJ2-1	-	few	14	TGCGCCAGCAGCTTGAGCCAGGGCTACAATGAGCAGTTCTTC	CASSLSQGYNEQFF
TRBV28	TRBJ2-7	-	-	12	TGTGCCACCACGAGGTCCACCTACGAGCAGTACTTC	CATTRSTYEQYF
TRBV5-1	TRBJ2-1	TRBD2	once	19	TGCGCCAGCAGCTTGGGGCTAGCGGGGGGGCCGAGCTCCTACAATGAGCAGTTCTTC	CASSLGLAGGPSSYNEQFF
TRBV30	TRBJ1-2	-	-	15	TGTGCCTGGAGTTCCGGGGAGGTATCCTTCTATGGCTACACCTTC	CAWSSGEVSFYGYTF
TRBV4-1	TRBJ1-4	-	few	17	TGCGCCAGCAGCCACCTTCTGGGGGCTCGGTCTAATGAAAAACTGTTTTTT	CASSHLLGARSNEKLFF
TRBV28	TRBJ1-1	-	-	16	TGTGCCAGCAGACGTACAGGGTTTGTAAGCCATCCCGAAGCTTTCTTT	CASRRTGFVSHPEAFF
TRBV5-1	TRBJ2-7	TRBD1	-	14	TGCGCCAGCAGCGGGGGACAGGGAAGGAACGAGCAGTACTTC	CASSGGQGRNEQYF
TRBV5-1	TRBJ2-5	-	-	15	TGCGCCAGCAGCTTGAATGGACGGGAAGGAGAGACCCAGTACTTC	CASSLNGREGETQYF
TRBV14	TRBJ1-6	TRBD1	-	21	TGTGCCAGCAGCCCTCCCTTTGACAGGGAACGAACCGATCCCTATAATTCACCCCTCCACTTT	CASSPPFDRERTDPYNSPLHF
TRBV2	TRBJ2-7	TRBD1	-	14	TGTGCCAGCAGTTTCAGGGGGCTCAACTACGAGCAGTACTTC	CASSFRGLNYEQYF
TRBV5-1	TRBJ2-5	TRBD2	-	17	TGCGCCAGCAGCACTGGGACTAGCGGCGTTATTCAAGAGACCCAGTACTTC	CASSTGTSGVIQETQYF
TRBV6-5	TRBJ1-1	-	-	12	TGTGCCAGCAGGACAGGCCAAGCTGAAGCTTTCTTT	CASRTGQAEAFF
TRBV4-3	TRBJ2-7	TRBD1	-	15	TGCGCCAGCAGCCAAGGAGGGACAGGGATAAACGAGCAGTACTTC	CASSQGGTGINEQYF
TRBV5-1	TRBJ1-1	-	-	15	TGCGCCAGCAGCTTGGAGGGTTTACAGGGCGCGATGGCTTTCTTT	CASSLEGLQGAMAFF
TRBV28	TRBJ1-1	TRBD1	few	16	TGTGCCAGCAGGGCGGGATATCAGGGGGGGAACACTGAAGCTTTCTTT	CASRAGYQGGNTEAFF
TRBV3-1/TRBV3-2	TRBJ2-7	TRBD2	few	17	TGTGCCAGCAGCCTAACAGCGGGCAGCGGGAGGGCCGATGAGCAGTACTTC	CASSLTAGSGRADEQYF
TRBV4-1	TRBJ2-7	-	-	13	TGCGCCAGCAGCCCGCACAGTTCCTACGAGCAGTACTTC	CASSPHSSYEQYF
TRBV4-2	TRBJ1-6	-	once	15	TGTGCCAGCAGCCAAGAGGCCCAGGGAGGTTCACCCCTCCACTTT	CASSQEAQGGSPLHF
TRBV5-1	TRBJ2-1	TRBD2	once	16	TGCGCCAGCAGCGTACAGACTAGCGGGATTTACAATGAGCAGTTCTTC	CASSVQTSGIYNEQFF
TRBV29-1	TRBJ1-2	TRBD1	-	13	TGCAGCGCTTCGGACAGGGGTAACTATGGCTACACCTTC	CSASDRGNYGYTF
TRBV2	TRBJ2-3	TRBD2	-	16	TGTGCCAGCAGAGGGGGTCCTGGGCGGGAGGCAGATACGCAGTATTTT	CASRGGPGREADTQYF
TRBV19	TRBJ2-1	-	-	13	TGTGCCAGTAGTCCTGAGGGGGTCAATGAGCAGTTCTTC	CASSPEGVNEQFF
TRBV2	TRBJ1-5	-	-	16	TGTGCCAGCAGGGATACAGGGATTTATAGCAATCAGCCCCAGCATTTT	CASRDTGIYSNQPQHF
TRBV7-9	TRBJ2-1	-	-	16	TGTGCCAGCAGCTTAGCTGGACTACCCCCATACAATGAGCAGTTCTTC	CASSLAGLPPYNEQFF
TRBV11-3	TRBJ1-1	-	-	19	TGTGCCAGCAGCTTAAGGACAGACCCCTTAACCTTGAACGGCACTGAAGCTTTCTTT	CASSLRTDPLTLNGTEAFF
TRBV10-3	TRBJ2-1	TRBD2	-	16	TGTGCCATCAGTAGCCGGACTAGCGGGAGTGGATATGAGCAGTTCTTC	CAISSRTSGSGYEQFF
TRBV6-5	TRBJ1-2	-	-	13	TGTGCCAGCAGTTACCGCGGGGTGAACGGCTACACCTTC	CASSYRGVNGYTF
TRBV10-3	TRBJ2-3	TRBD2	once	12	TGTGCCATCGGGCCGGGGGGTGATACGCAGTATTTT	CAIGPGGDTQYF
TRBV27	TRBJ2-1	TRBD2	-	19	TGTGCCAGAGCGACTAGCGGGAGGGGTAGAAATTACCAAAGCAATGAGCAGTTCTTC	CARATSGRGRNYQSNEQFF
TRBV9	TRBJ2-1	TRBD2	-	15	TGTGCCAGCAGCAACGGACTAGCGGGGGACATAGGGCGGTTCTTC	CASSNGLAGDIGRFF
TRBV7-3	TRBJ2-1	TRBD2	-	17	TGTGCCAGCAGCCAGATCCCCGGACTAGCAGGGTACAATGAGCAGTTCTTC	CASSQIPGLAGYNEQFF
TRBV2	TRBJ2-1	-	-	14	TGTGCCAGCAGGGGTGGGACTTGGGGTAATGAGCAGTTCTTC	CASRGGTWGNEQFF
TRBV5-1	TRBJ2-7	TRBD1	once	17	TGCGCCAGCAGCACCGGACAGGGAATAGCTTATGCCTACGAGCAGTACTTC	CASSTGQGIAYAYEQYF